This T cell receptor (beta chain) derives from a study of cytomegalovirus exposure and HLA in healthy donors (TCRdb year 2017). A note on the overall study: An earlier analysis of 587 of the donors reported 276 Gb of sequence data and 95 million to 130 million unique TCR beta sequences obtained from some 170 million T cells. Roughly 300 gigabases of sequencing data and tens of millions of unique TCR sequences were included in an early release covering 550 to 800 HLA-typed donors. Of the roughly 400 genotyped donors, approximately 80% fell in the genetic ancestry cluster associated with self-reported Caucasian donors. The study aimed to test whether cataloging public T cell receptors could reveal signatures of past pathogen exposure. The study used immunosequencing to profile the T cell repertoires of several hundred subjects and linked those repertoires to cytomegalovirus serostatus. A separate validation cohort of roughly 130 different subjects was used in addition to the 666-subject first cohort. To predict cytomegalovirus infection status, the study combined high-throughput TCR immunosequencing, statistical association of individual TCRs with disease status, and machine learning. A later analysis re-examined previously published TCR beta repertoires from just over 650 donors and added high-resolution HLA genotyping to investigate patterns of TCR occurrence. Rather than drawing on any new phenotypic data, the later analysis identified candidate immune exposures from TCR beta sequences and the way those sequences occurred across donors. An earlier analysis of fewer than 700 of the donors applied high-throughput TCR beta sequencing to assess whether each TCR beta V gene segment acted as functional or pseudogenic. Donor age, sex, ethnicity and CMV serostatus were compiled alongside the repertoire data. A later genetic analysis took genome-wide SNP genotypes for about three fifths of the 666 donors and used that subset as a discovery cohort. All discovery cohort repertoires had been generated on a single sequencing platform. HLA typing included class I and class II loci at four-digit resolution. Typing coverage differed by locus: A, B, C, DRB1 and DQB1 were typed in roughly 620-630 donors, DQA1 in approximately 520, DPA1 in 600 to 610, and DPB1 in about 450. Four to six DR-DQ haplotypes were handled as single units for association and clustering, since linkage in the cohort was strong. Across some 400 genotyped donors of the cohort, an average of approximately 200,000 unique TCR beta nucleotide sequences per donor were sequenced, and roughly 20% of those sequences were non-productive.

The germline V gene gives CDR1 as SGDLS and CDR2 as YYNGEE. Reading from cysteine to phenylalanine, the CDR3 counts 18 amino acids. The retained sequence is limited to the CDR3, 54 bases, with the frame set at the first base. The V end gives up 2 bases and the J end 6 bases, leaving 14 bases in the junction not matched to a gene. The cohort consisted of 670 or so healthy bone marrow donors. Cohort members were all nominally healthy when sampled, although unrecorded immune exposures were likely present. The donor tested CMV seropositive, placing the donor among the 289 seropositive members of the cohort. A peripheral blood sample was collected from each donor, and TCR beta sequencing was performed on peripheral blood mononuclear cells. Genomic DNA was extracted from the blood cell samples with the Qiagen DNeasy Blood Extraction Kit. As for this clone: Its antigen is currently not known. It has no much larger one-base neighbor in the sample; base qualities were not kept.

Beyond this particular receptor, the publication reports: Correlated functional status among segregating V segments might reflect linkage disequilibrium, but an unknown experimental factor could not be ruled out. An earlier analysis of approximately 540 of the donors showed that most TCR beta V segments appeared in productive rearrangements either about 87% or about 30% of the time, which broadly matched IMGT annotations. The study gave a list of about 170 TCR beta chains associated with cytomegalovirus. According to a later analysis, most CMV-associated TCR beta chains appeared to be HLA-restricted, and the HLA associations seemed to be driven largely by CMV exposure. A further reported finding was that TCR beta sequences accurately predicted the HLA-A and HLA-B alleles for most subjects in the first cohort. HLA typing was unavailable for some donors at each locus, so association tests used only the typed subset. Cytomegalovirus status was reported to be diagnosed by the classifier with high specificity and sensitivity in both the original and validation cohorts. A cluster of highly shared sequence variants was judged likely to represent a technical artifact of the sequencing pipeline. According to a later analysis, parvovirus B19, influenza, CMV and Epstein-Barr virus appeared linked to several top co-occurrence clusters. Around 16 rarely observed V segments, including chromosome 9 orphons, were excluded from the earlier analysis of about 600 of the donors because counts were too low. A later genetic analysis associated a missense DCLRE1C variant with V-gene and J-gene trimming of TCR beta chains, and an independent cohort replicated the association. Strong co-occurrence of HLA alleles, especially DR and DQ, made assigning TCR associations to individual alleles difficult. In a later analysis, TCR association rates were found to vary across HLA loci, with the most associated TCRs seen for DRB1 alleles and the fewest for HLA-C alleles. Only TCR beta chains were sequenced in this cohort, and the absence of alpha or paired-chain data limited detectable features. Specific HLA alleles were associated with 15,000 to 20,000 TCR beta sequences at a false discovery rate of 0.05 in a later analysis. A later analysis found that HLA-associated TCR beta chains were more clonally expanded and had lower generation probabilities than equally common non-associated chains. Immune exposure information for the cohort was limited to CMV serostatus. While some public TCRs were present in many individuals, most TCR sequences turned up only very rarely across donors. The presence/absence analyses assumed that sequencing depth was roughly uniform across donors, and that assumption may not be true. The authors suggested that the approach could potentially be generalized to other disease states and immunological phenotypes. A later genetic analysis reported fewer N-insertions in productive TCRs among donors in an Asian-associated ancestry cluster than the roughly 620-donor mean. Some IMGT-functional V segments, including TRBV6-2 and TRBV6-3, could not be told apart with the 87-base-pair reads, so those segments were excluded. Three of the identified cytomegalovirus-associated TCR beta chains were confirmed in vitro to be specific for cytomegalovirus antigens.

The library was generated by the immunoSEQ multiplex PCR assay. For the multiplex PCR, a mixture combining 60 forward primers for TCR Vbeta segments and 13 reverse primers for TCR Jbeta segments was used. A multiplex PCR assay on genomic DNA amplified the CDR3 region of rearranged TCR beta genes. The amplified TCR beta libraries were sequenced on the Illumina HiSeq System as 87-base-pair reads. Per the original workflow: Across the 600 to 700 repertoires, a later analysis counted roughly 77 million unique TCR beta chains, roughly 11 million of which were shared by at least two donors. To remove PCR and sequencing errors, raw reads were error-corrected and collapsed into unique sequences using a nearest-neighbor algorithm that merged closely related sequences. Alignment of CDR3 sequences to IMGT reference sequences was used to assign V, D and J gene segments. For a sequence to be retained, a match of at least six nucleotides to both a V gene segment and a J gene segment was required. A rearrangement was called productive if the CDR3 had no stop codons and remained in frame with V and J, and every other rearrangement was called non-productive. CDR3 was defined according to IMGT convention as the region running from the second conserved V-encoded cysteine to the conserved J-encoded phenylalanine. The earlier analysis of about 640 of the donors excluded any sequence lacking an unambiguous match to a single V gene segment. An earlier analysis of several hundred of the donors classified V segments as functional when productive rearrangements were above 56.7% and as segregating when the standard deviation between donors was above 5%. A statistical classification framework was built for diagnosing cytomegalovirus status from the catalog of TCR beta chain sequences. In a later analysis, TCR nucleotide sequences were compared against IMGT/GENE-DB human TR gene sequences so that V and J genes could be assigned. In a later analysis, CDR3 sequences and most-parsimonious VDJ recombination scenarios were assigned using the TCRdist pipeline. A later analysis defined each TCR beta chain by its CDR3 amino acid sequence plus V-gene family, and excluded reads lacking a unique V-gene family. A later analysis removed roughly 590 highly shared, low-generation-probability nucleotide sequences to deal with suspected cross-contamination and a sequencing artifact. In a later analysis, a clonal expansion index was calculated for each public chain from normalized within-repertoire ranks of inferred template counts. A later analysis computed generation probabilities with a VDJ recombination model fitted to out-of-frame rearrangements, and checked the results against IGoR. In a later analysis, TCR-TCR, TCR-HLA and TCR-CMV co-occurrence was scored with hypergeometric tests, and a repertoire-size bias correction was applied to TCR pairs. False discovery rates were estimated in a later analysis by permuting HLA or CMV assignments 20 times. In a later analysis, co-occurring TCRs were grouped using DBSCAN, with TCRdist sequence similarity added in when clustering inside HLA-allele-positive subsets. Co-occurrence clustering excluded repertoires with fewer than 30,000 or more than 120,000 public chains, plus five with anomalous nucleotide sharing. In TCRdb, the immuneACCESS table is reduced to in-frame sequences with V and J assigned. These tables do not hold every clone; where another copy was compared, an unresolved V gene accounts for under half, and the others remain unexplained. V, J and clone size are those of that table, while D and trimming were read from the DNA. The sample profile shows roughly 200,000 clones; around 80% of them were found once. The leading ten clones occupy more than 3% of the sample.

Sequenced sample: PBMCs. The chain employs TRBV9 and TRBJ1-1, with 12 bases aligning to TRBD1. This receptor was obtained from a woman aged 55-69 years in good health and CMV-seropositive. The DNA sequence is TGTGCCAGCAGCGTGCGTACCGGGACAGGGGGCGCCGACTCTGAAGCTTTCTTT. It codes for CASSVRTGTGGADSEAFF.